The rows below give T cell receptor beta chains drawn from one sample of a study of cytomegalovirus exposure and HLA in healthy donors. The protocol was immunoSEQ multiplex PCR, while the TCRdb copy is restricted to in-frame clones and leaves out a portion. The table records some 150,000 clones, about 72% of them present only once. Sequenced sample: PBMCs. The receptors were sampled from a man between 35 and 55 years old in good health and CMV-seronegative. CDR3s leave out the opening cysteine and the closing phenylalanine or tryptophan.

V gene: TRBV6-5; CDR3 protein: ASSGTGSLETQY
V gene: TRBV7-2; CDR3 protein: ASSLAPQPNTEAF
V gene: TRBV7-8; CDR3 protein: ASASGYEQY
V gene: TRBV6-5; CDR3 protein: ASSKSHEQY
V gene: TRBV18; CDR3 protein: ASSPGATNEKLF
V gene: TRBV7-9; CDR3 protein: ASSFIRDTQY
V gene: TRBV7-9; CDR3 protein: ASSLGVGAGEEETQY
V gene: TRBV28; CDR3 protein: ASSLSALPGLAGGTDTQY
V gene: TRBV30; CDR3 protein: AWSNGMSSYNEQF
V gene: TRBV19; CDR3 protein: ASSTGTNRATDTQY
V gene: TRBV7-2; CDR3 protein: ASSLRTSGGTDTQY
V gene: TRBV27; CDR3 protein: ASSLSRSGSTEAF
V gene: TRBV30; CDR3 protein: AWSVAENEAF
V gene: TRBV5-1; CDR3 protein: ASSLAVGAEETQY
V gene: TRBV7-9; CDR3 protein: ASSLRTVATNEKLF
V gene: TRBV4-1; CDR3 protein: ASSPSGGRGYNEQF
V gene: TRBV11-2; CDR3 protein: ASSLNRAEQY